The present entry profiles one T cell receptor (beta chain) with its context. Assay used: immunoSEQ multiplex PCR; TCRdb lists only in-frame clones, some missing. The repertoire holds more than 2,000,000 clones, approximately 93% seen once, with roughly 0.36% in the top ten. CDR1 is SGDLS and CDR2 is YYNGEE in the germline V gene. V gave up 0 bases and J gave up 5 bases; unmatched junction bases: 8. The CDR3 runs to 15 residues. The source of the sample is a study of shared clonotypes between healthy human individuals. The rearrangement links TRBV9 to TRBJ2-7, with 7 bases lining up with TRBD2. The specimen sequenced was naive CD4+ T cells from PBMCs. Subset described: CD45RA+ positively selected. This receptor was identified in a young man in good health. Some clones in this sample may be carry-over from other donors' samples. This chain's CDR3 is CASSVEVGGLDEQYF. The CDR3 nucleotides read TGTGCCAGCAGCGTAGAGGTGGGAGGGCTCGACGAGCAGTACTTC.